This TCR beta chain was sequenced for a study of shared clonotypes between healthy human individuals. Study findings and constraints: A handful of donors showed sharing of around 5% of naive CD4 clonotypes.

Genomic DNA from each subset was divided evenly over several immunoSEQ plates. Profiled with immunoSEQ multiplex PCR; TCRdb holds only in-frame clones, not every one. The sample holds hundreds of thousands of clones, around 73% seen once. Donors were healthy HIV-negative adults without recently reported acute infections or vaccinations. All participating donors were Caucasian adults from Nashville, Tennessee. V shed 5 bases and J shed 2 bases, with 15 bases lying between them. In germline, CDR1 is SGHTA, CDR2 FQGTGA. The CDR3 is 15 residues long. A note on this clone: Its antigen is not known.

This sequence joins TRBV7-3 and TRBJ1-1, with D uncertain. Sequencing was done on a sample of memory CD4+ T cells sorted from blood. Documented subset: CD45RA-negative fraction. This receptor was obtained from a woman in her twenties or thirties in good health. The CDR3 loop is CASSQTDRANTEAFF. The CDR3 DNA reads TGTGCCAGCAGCCAAACAGATAGGGCCAACACTGAAGCTTTCTTT.